This T cell receptor beta chain was found in a study of blood T cells in healthy people across ages. Study as a whole: Per every two T cells, about one barcoded beta molecule was captured by template switching. Study-level findings and limits: Measured against age, TCR beta diversity per million T cells decreased in a roughly linear manner.

Germline V gene lookup returns CDR1 SGHTA and CDR2 FQGNSA. The CDR3 consists of 15 residues. A few counts support this clonotype. Antigen: not known. Total RNA was isolated from each sample in quantities of at least 6 micrograms. Next came a second PCR, run for about 7 to 12 cycles, which used a sample-barcoded 5' primer along with a J-beta primer mix. A 12-random-nucleotide template-switch adaptor tagged each cDNA molecule. TCRdb passed the 5' RACE reads through MiXCR, listing each CDR3 protein once. The table records about 640,000 distinct CDR3 sequences, roughly three fifths of them present only once.

The chain combines TRBV7-2 with TRBJ2-5; 11 nucleotides align to TRBD1. The J call is doubtful: the DNA matches TRBJ2-7 better. This receptor was identified in a man aged 60-69 years in good health. The sequenced sample was blood. CDR3 residues: CASSHTGQGVYEQYF. The CDR3 region has the DNA TGTGCCAGCAGCCACACGGGACAGGGGGTGTACGAGCAGTACTTC.